These T cell receptor beta chains were read from a single sample in a study of blood T cell repertoires in COVID-19. Here immunoSEQ multiplex PCR was the method, and the copy in TCRdb shows in-frame clones only, minus some. The sample lists around 450,000 clones; roughly 90% were seen once. Sample: peripheral blood. The receptors stem from a woman younger than 45 with acute or convalescent COVID-19. The CDR3 runs from the conserved cysteine through the conserved F or W. The D gene is left open where the match is weak. Clone size appears in some rows only: once, few, many, or a class for an expanded clone.

d_gene: -
v_gene: TRBV28
abundance: -
j_gene: TRBJ1-4
CDR3nt: TGTGCCAGCAGTAAAAGGGGGAGAATGCTGTTTTTT
CDR3aa: CASSKRGRMLFF

d_gene: -
v_gene: TRBV3-1/TRBV3-2
abundance: -
j_gene: TRBJ1-6
CDR3nt: TGTGCCAGCAGCCAAGACTACCAGGGAGGTTCACCCCTCCACTTT
CDR3aa: CASSQDYQGGSPLHF

d_gene: -
v_gene: TRBV6-1
abundance: -
j_gene: TRBJ1-2
CDR3nt: TGTGCCAGCAGTGAAAACAGGGCTGGCTACACCTTC
CDR3aa: CASSENRAGYTF

d_gene: -
v_gene: TRBV27
abundance: -
j_gene: TRBJ2-1
CDR3nt: TGTGCCAGCAGCGGTACCCGGACAAATTACAATGAGCAGTTCTTC
CDR3aa: CASSGTRTNYNEQFF

d_gene: -
v_gene: TRBV5-6
abundance: -
j_gene: TRBJ2-1
CDR3nt: TGTGCCAGCAGCCCCGAACTAGGTCAGGGGAACAATGAGCAGTTCTTC
CDR3aa: CASSPELGQGNNEQFF

d_gene: TRBD1
v_gene: TRBV28
abundance: -
j_gene: TRBJ1-5
CDR3nt: TGTGCCAGCAGGTCGAACAGGGGTCAGCCCCAGCATTTT
CDR3aa: CASRSNRGQPQHF

d_gene: TRBD2
v_gene: TRBV6-2/TRBV6-3
abundance: -
j_gene: TRBJ2-3
CDR3nt: TGTGCCAGCAGTTACTCCTTTCTAGCGGGGGGCCGAGATACGCAGTATTTT
CDR3aa: CASSYSFLAGGRDTQYF

d_gene: -
v_gene: TRBV2
abundance: -
j_gene: TRBJ2-1
CDR3nt: TGTGCCAGCAGTGTAATGGGACAAGGCGAGCAGTTCTTC
CDR3aa: CASSVMGQGEQFF

d_gene: -
v_gene: TRBV28
abundance: -
j_gene: TRBJ2-7
CDR3nt: TGTGCCAGCAGCACCACAGGGAAGTGGCCCGAGCAGTACTTC
CDR3aa: CASSTTGKWPEQYF

d_gene: -
v_gene: TRBV6-1
abundance: -
j_gene: TRBJ1-5
CDR3nt: TGTGCCAGCAGTGAAAACGTAGCTGGGCAGCCCCAGCATTTT
CDR3aa: CASSENVAGQPQHF

d_gene: TRBD1
v_gene: TRBV11-2
abundance: -
j_gene: TRBJ2-1
CDR3nt: TGTGCCAGCAGCTTTTCGACAGGGGTTTCCTACAATGAGCAGTTCTTC
CDR3aa: CASSFSTGVSYNEQFF

d_gene: TRBD2
v_gene: TRBV5-1
abundance: -
j_gene: TRBJ2-1
CDR3nt: TGCGCCAGCAGCTTGGTTTCCAGCGGGGGCGAGCAGTTCTTC
CDR3aa: CASSLVSSGGEQFF

d_gene: -
v_gene: TRBV2
abundance: -
j_gene: TRBJ2-5
CDR3nt: TGTGCCAGCAGTGGAGGTCACGCTTATGATCCGGGGGAGACCCAGTACTTC
CDR3aa: CASSGGHAYDPGETQYF

d_gene: -
v_gene: TRBV4-1
abundance: -
j_gene: TRBJ1-1
CDR3nt: TGCGCCAGCAGCCAAACAGGTAAAGCTTTCTTT
CDR3aa: CASSQTGKAFF

d_gene: -
v_gene: TRBV5-6
abundance: -
j_gene: TRBJ2-3
CDR3nt: TGTGCCAGCAGCTTGGCCCCGGACTGGAACACAGATACGCAGTATTTT
CDR3aa: CASSLAPDWNTDTQYF

d_gene: -
v_gene: TRBV7-9
abundance: few
j_gene: TRBJ1-1
CDR3nt: TGTGCCAGCAGCTTCCGGGGACAATTTGAAGCTTTCTTT
CDR3aa: CASSFRGQFEAFF

d_gene: -
v_gene: TRBV2
abundance: -
j_gene: TRBJ1-1
CDR3nt: TGTGCCAGGTCGTCCGGAGGGAACACTGAAGCTTTCTTT
CDR3aa: CARSSGGNTEAFF

d_gene: -
v_gene: TRBV11-2
abundance: -
j_gene: TRBJ1-2
CDR3nt: TGTGCCAGCAGCTTAGATGGGCTCGGGGGGACCTATGGCTACACCTTC
CDR3aa: CASSLDGLGGTYGYTF

d_gene: TRBD1
v_gene: TRBV27
abundance: once
j_gene: TRBJ1-4
CDR3nt: TGTGCCAGCAGTTCTGACAGGGGGACTAATGAAAAACTGTTTTTT
CDR3aa: CASSSDRGTNEKLFF

d_gene: -
v_gene: TRBV9
abundance: -
j_gene: TRBJ1-1
CDR3nt: TGTGCCAGCAGTCACGGGGGGAACACTGAAGCTTTCTTT
CDR3aa: CASSHGGNTEAFF

d_gene: TRBD1
v_gene: TRBV12-3/TRBV12-4
abundance: -
j_gene: TRBJ1-6
CDR3nt: TGTGCCAGTAGGGACAGCGGTAATTCACCCCTCCACTTT
CDR3aa: CASRDSGNSPLHF

d_gene: TRBD1
v_gene: TRBV29-1
abundance: -
j_gene: TRBJ2-1
CDR3nt: TGCAGCGTTGAAGATGGAGGGACAGGGCTACATGAGCAGTTCTTC
CDR3aa: CSVEDGGTGLHEQFF

d_gene: TRBD1
v_gene: TRBV30
abundance: -
j_gene: TRBJ1-4
CDR3nt: TGTGCCTGGAGCACAGGGGATGTAGGGGAAAAACTGTTTTTT
CDR3aa: CAWSTGDVGEKLFF

d_gene: -
v_gene: TRBV7-2
abundance: few
j_gene: TRBJ1-1
CDR3nt: TGTGCCAGCAGCTTTCAGTTCTGGGCCACTGAAGCTTTCTTT
CDR3aa: CASSFQFWATEAFF

d_gene: TRBD2
v_gene: TRBV2
abundance: -
j_gene: TRBJ2-7
CDR3nt: TGTGCCAGCCGGGAGGGGTCCATCGAGCAGTACTTC
CDR3aa: CASREGSIEQYF

d_gene: -
v_gene: TRBV2
abundance: -
j_gene: TRBJ1-6
CDR3nt: TGTGCCAGCAGTGGGATCGGGACCTATAATTCACCCCTCCACTTT
CDR3aa: CASSGIGTYNSPLHF

d_gene: -
v_gene: TRBV29-1
abundance: -
j_gene: TRBJ2-1
CDR3nt: TGCAGCGCCGAATCCGGGACAAGGAATGAGCAGTTCTTC
CDR3aa: CSAESGTRNEQFF

d_gene: TRBD1
v_gene: TRBV2
abundance: once
j_gene: TRBJ1-3
CDR3nt: TGTGCCAGCAGTGACCAGGGGGTTGACACCATATATTTT
CDR3aa: CASSDQGVDTIYF

d_gene: TRBD1
v_gene: TRBV27
abundance: -
j_gene: TRBJ2-2
CDR3nt: TGTGCCAGCAGTACAGGGGGACGGGAGCTGTTTTTT
CDR3aa: CASSTGGRELFF

d_gene: TRBD1
v_gene: TRBV19
abundance: -
j_gene: TRBJ2-7
CDR3nt: TGTGCCAGTACTGGGACAGGCGGAAGCTACGAGCAGTACTTC
CDR3aa: CASTGTGGSYEQYF

d_gene: -
v_gene: TRBV4-1
abundance: -
j_gene: TRBJ1-1
CDR3nt: TGCGCCAGCAGCCAAGCCCCAGAGGGAACTGAAGCTTTCTTT
CDR3aa: CASSQAPEGTEAFF

d_gene: -
v_gene: TRBV12-3/TRBV12-4
abundance: -
j_gene: TRBJ2-7
CDR3nt: TGTGCCAGCAGTTTAGGGACTCCAGTCGAGCAGTACTTC
CDR3aa: CASSLGTPVEQYF

d_gene: TRBD1
v_gene: TRBV19
abundance: -
j_gene: TRBJ2-5
CDR3nt: TGTGCCAGTAGTGGCCCCGAGACAGGGCAAGAGACCCAGTACTTC
CDR3aa: CASSGPETGQETQYF

d_gene: TRBD1
v_gene: TRBV12-5
abundance: -
j_gene: TRBJ1-3
CDR3nt: TGTGCTAGTGGTTCAACGGGACAGGGGGCAACAAGCTCTGGAAACACCATATATTTT
CDR3aa: CASGSTGQGATSSGNTIYF

d_gene: TRBD1
v_gene: TRBV5-1
abundance: once
j_gene: TRBJ1-2
CDR3nt: TGCGCCAGCAGCTCGAAGGGGGCGCAGGGCTACACCTTC
CDR3aa: CASSSKGAQGYTF

d_gene: TRBD1
v_gene: TRBV4-1
abundance: -
j_gene: TRBJ2-7
CDR3nt: TGCGCCAGCAGCCATCGGGACAGGGAATACGAGCAGTACTTC
CDR3aa: CASSHRDREYEQYF

d_gene: TRBD1
v_gene: TRBV5-1
abundance: -
j_gene: TRBJ1-6
CDR3nt: TGCGCCAGCAGCCAACGCCGAGGAACAGGGGTAAATTCACCCCTCCACTTT
CDR3aa: CASSQRRGTGVNSPLHF

d_gene: TRBD2
v_gene: TRBV5-4
abundance: -
j_gene: TRBJ2-3
CDR3nt: TGTGCCAGCAGCTTGGGACTAGCGGGGGGCGGGGGCCTAAAAGATACGCAGTATTTT
CDR3aa: CASSLGLAGGGGLKDTQYF

d_gene: TRBD1
v_gene: TRBV24-1
abundance: -
j_gene: TRBJ2-7
CDR3nt: TGTGCCACCAGTGATCGGAAACAGGGGGACGAGCAGTACTTC
CDR3aa: CATSDRKQGDEQYF

d_gene: -
v_gene: TRBV11-2
abundance: -
j_gene: TRBJ1-2
CDR3nt: TGTGCCAGCAGCTTAGGGAGCTATGGCTACACCTTC
CDR3aa: CASSLGSYGYTF

d_gene: -
v_gene: TRBV5-1
abundance: -
j_gene: TRBJ1-1
CDR3nt: TGCGCCAGCAGCTTGGCCGCGGGACCGAGGTTGGTTGAAGCTTTCTTT
CDR3aa: CASSLAAGPRLVEAFF

d_gene: -
v_gene: TRBV6-2/TRBV6-3
abundance: once
j_gene: TRBJ2-1
CDR3nt: TGTGCCAGCAGTTACTCCGACAGCCCGTACAATGAGCAGTTCTTC
CDR3aa: CASSYSDSPYNEQFF

d_gene: TRBD1
v_gene: TRBV20-1
abundance: -
j_gene: TRBJ1-2
CDR3nt: TGCAGTGCTAGTCCCCCCGGGACAGGGAACTATGGCTACACCTTC
CDR3aa: CSASPPGTGNYGYTF

d_gene: TRBD1
v_gene: TRBV7-6
abundance: once
j_gene: TRBJ1-5
CDR3nt: TGTGCCAGCAGCCTAGGGACAGGGGGCAATCAGCCCCAGCATTTT
CDR3aa: CASSLGTGGNQPQHF

d_gene: TRBD2
v_gene: TRBV18
abundance: -
j_gene: TRBJ2-1
CDR3nt: TGTGCCAGCTCACCAGGGCCTCCGGGACTAGGGGTCCCAAGTGAGCAGTTCTTC
CDR3aa: CASSPGPPGLGVPSEQFF

d_gene: -
v_gene: TRBV6-2/TRBV6-3
abundance: once
j_gene: TRBJ1-3
CDR3nt: TGTGCCAGCAGTTACCCGGCGAGGGATGGAAACACCATATATTTT
CDR3aa: CASSYPARDGNTIYF

d_gene: TRBD2
v_gene: TRBV7-6
abundance: -
j_gene: TRBJ2-3
CDR3nt: TGTGCCAGCAGCCAACACGGGGGGGAGTATAATACGCAGTATTTT
CDR3aa: CASSQHGGEYNTQYF

d_gene: TRBD1
v_gene: TRBV29-1
abundance: -
j_gene: TRBJ1-2
CDR3nt: TGCAGCGTCGGACAGGGGAACTATGGCTACACCTTC
CDR3aa: CSVGQGNYGYTF

d_gene: -
v_gene: TRBV19
abundance: -
j_gene: TRBJ1-2
CDR3nt: TGTGCCAGTACCGAGACAGGAGCCAACCCGAGGAATGGCTACACCTTC
CDR3aa: CASTETGANPRNGYTF

d_gene: TRBD1
v_gene: TRBV15
abundance: -
j_gene: TRBJ1-4
CDR3nt: TGTGCCACCAGTGATCTCGGGACAGGGCTTGAAAAACTGTTTTTT
CDR3aa: CATSDLGTGLEKLFF